The TCR beta chain described here comes from a study of blood T cell repertoires in COVID-19. The wider study: The United States, Italy and Spain supplied acute and convalescent COVID-19 samples. T cells, B-cell-depleted T cells, or PBMCs supplied cDNA or gDNA.

In the authors' workflow: How many nucleated cells were present was estimated from reference gene primer amplification. The protocol was immunoSEQ multiplex PCR, while the TCRdb copy is restricted to in-frame clones and leaves out a portion. V, J and clone size derive from that table, while D and trimming were established from the DNA sequence. The sample records about 24,000 clones, over 75% being singletons. CDR3 size: 17 residues. CDR1 is SGDLS and CDR2 is YYNGEE in the germline V gene. The V and J ends lost 0 bases and 6 bases respectively, with 19 bases between them. This clonotype originated in an older woman with COVID-19, enrolled during active disease. The chain has TRBV9 and TRBJ2-1; D remains ambiguous. Material: peripheral blood. The CDR3 here is CASSVAASGILGNEQFF. The CDR3 nucleotides read TGTGCCAGCAGCGTAGCGGCTAGTGGCATTCTGGGCAATGAGCAGTTCTTC.